This T cell receptor (beta chain) was sequenced in a study of blood T cells in healthy people across ages. At least 5.5 micrograms of total RNA were extracted per sample. Concerning this clonotype itself: What it binds is unknown.

For the second PCR, which ran for 7 to 11 cycles, a sample-barcoded 5' primer and a J-beta primer mix were used. TCRdb independently ran MiXCR on the 5' RACE reads; one entry per CDR3 protein. This table holds 700,000 to 900,000 distinct CDR3 sequences, about 55% found once. Losses at the gene ends were 5 bases for V and 4 bases for J; bases not matched to a gene: 7. The CDR3 sequence is 17 residues long. Study-wide results and caveats: Roughly linear declines in TCR beta diversity per million T cells occurred with age.

The sequence derives from an older man in good health. Source material: blood. This sequence joins TRBV12-3 or TRBV12-4 and TRBJ2-6, with 11 positions matching TRBD1. The CDR3 region is CASSTGQGAGGANVLTF. The CDR3 DNA is TGTGCCAGCAGTACCGGACAGGGGGCGGGCGGGGCCAACGTCCTGACTTTC.